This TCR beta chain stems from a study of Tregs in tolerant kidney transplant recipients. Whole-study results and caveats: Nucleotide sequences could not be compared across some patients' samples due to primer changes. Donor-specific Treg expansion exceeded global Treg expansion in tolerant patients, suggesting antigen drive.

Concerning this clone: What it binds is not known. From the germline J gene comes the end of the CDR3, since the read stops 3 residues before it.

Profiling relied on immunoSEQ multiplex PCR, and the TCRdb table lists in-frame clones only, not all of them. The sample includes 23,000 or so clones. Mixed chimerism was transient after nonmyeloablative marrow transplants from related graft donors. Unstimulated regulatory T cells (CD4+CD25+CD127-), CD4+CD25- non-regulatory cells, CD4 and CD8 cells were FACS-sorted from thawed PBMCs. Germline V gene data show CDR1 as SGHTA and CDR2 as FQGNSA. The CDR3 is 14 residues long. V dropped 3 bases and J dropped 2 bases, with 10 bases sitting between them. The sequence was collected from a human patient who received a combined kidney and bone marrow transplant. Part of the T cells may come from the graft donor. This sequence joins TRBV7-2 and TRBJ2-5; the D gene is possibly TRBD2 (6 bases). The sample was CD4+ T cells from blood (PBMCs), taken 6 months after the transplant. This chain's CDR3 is CASSFSAGQETQYF. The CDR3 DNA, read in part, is TGTGCCAGCAGCTTTTCGGCGGGACAAGAGACC.